Below, 31 T cell receptor beta chains from the same sample are listed, as sequenced in a study of blood T cells in healthy people across ages. Alongside a J-beta primer mix, a sample-barcoded 5' primer served in a second PCR lasting roughly 7 to 11 cycles. One entry per CDR3 protein results from TCRdb running MiXCR on the 5' RACE reads. The sample has about 1.8 million distinct CDR3 sequences; approximately 50% are singletons. The sequencing sample was made of blood. The receptor source for this set is a woman between 35 and 50 years old in good health.

CDR3 loop: CATSEGGKVTGDTQYF. In nucleotides, the CDR3 is TGTGCCACCAGTGAAGGGGGGAAAGTAACCGGAGATACGCAGTATTTT. The chain is built from TRBV24-1 and TRBJ2-3; the D call may be TRBD1 or TRBD2 (6 bases each). This CDR3 region has 16 residues. V gave up 4 bases and J gave up 5 bases, with 18 bases separating them. Looked up from germline, CDR1 is KGHDR and CDR2 is SFDVKD.

V and J are TRBV7-2 and TRBJ2-1; no reliable D call. V was shortened by 1 base and J by 1 base, with 8 bases between the two germline ends. Germline-derived CDR1 and CDR2 are SGHTA and FQGNSA. This CDR3 has 15 residues. In DNA, the CDR3 is TGTGCCAGCAGCTTAGTGATTGCTTCCTACAATGAGCAGTTCTTC. Its translation is CASSLVIASYNEQFF.

This clonotype was detected only a few times. J is TRBJ1-4 and V is TRBV7-2; no reliable D call. V lost 4 bases and J lost 9, with 18 bases in between. The CDR3 totals 15 residues. Germline V gene lookup returns CDR1 SGHTA and CDR2 FQGNSA. CDR3 sequence (DNA): TGTGCCAGCAGCTCCAATCTGGCCGGAGAGAAAAAACTGTTTTTT. Its translation is CASSSNLAGEKKLFF.

The chain combines TRBV15 with TRBJ2-5, with TRBD2 matching over 11 bases. With the DNA end fitting TRBJ2-7 better, the J assignment may be wrong. CDR3 length: 14 amino acids. CDR1 is LNHNV, CDR2 YYDKDF, per germline (reference sequence). In nucleotides, the CDR3 is TGTGCCACCAGCACAACTAGCGGGGGCTACGAGCAGTACTTC. Translation: CATSTTSGGYEQYF.

This chain uses TRBV5-1 with TRBJ1-2; a possible D gene is TRBD1 (5 bases). This CDR3 is 13 amino acids long. Germline values: CDR1 SGHRS, CDR2 YFSETQ. The V gene lost 1 base and the J gene lost 4 bases, with 8 bases spanning the gap. CDR3 in DNA: TGCGCCAGCAGCTTGCAGGACACCTATGGCTACACCTTC. As protein: CASSLQDTYGYTF.

This rearrangement joins TRBV24-1 to TRBJ2-2; 9 nucleotides match TRBD2. From germline, CDR1 is KGHDR and CDR2 SFDVKD. V shed 4 bases, J shed 6 bases, and the junction held 11 bases outside the gene matches. The CDR3 totals 17 residues. Here the CDR3 reads CATSDPLRGGRSGELFF. The DNA of the CDR3 is TGTGCCACCAGTGACCCCTTGCGGGGGGGCCGATCCGGGGAGCTGTTTTTT.

This clonotype came up a few times. The chain joins TRBV20-1 to TRBJ2-7, with D unresolved. Looked up from germline, CDR1 is DFQATT and CDR2 is SNEGSKA (reference sequence). V was pared by 1 base and J by 3 bases, with 19 bases between. The CDR3 has 16 amino acids. The CDR3 DNA is TGCAGTGCTAGAGGTACAGCTGTCCGTTCGAGCTACGAGCAGTACTTC. It encodes CSARGTAVRSSYEQYF.

The chain carries TRBV9 and TRBJ1-2; 9 bases line up with TRBD1. With 5 bases clipped from V and 4 bases from J, the junction kept 6 bases outside the gene matches. Germline CDR1 reads SGDLS; CDR2 reads YYNGEE. The CDR3 contains 14 residues. CDR3 protein: CASRDYRGPYGYTF. The CDR3 coding sequence is TGTGCCAGCAGGGACTACAGGGGGCCCTATGGCTACACCTTC.

The CDR3 loop is CSTLDSGNEKLFF. CDR3 coding DNA: TGCAGCACCTTGGACAGCGGGAATGAAAAACTGTTTTTT. The chain links TRBV29-1 to TRBJ1-4; D might be TRBD1 (6 bases). Germline values: CDR1 SQVTM, CDR2 ANQGSEA. The V end was cut by 8 bases, the J end by 5 bases, with 15 bases between. The CDR3 runs 13 residues. Full variable domain (outside the CDR3, taken from reference TRBV29-1 and TRBJ1-4): SAVISQKPSRDICQRGTSLTIQCQVDSQVTMMFWYRQQPGQSLTLIATANQGSEATYESGFVIDKFPISRPNLTFSTLTVSNMSPEDSSIYLCSTLDSGNEKLFFGSGTQLSVL.

The chain recombines TRBV20-1 with TRBJ2-5; TRBD2 might be the D (5 bases). The J call may be wrong; the DNA end is better matched by TRBJ2-7. Per germline, CDR1 DFQATT and CDR2 SNEGSKA (reference sequence). There are 15 residues in the CDR3. CDR3 bases: TGCAGTGCTAGAGAGCTCGGGAAAGCCAGCGACGAGCAGTACTTC. It codes for CSARELGKASDEQYF.

This sequence joins TRBV12-3 or TRBV12-4 and TRBJ2-5; D remains unclear. CDR3 size: 17 residues. Trimming stripped 2 bases from V and 6 bases from J, with 22 bases between. CDR3 protein: CASSLSVSEPTVKTQYF. CDR3 in DNA: TGTGCCAGCAGTTTATCCGTCAGCGAGCCAACCGTGAAGACCCAGTACTTC.

This clonotype was recorded many times. The chain has TRBV20-1 and TRBJ2-7, with TRBD1 identical over 7 bases. J was trimmed by 0 bases and V by 6 bases; bases with no gene match: 5. The CDR3 is 13 amino acids. Germline V gene lookup returns CDR1 DFQATT and CDR2 SNEGSKA (reference sequence). This CDR3 is CSAPGQSSYEQYF. The CDR3 coding sequence is TGCAGTGCCCCGGGACAGAGCTCCTACGAGCAGTACTTC.

For this clonotype: The germline gene is not matched at one end of the junction; a read error may be the cause. This chain joins TRBV4-3 and TRBJ1-4; D is perhaps TRBD1 (5 bases). Germline V gene lookup returns CDR1 LGHNA and CDR2 YSLEER. This CDR3 spans 12 amino acids. CDR3 sequence reads: CDSSQGPGLLFF. The CDR3 bases are TGCGACAGCAGCCAAGGTCCAGGGCTCCTGTTTTTT.

V is TRBV4-3 and J is TRBJ2-4; D is possibly TRBD1 (6 bases). The J call is in doubt because the DNA end fits TRBJ2-7 better. Per germline, CDR1 LGHNA and CDR2 YSLEER. This CDR3 comprises 16 residues. This chain's CDR3 is CASSQVYLGQFYEQYF. For the CDR3, the DNA is TGCGCCAGCAGCCAAGTCTACCTAGGACAGTTCTACGAGCAGTACTTC.

The chain couples TRBV20-1 to TRBJ2-7; TRBD2 matches at 12 bases. J lost 8 bases, V lost 5 bases, and 10 bases had no gene match. This CDR3 comprises 14 residues. Germline lookup yields CDR1 DFQATT and CDR2 SNEGSKA (reference sequence). CDR3 sequence (DNA): TGCAGTGCTCCCACTAGCGGGGGGACCCCCAAGCAGTACTTC. This sequence encodes CSAPTSGGTPKQYF.

V is TRBV3-1 and J is TRBJ2-7; TRBD1 is a possible D gene (5 bases). Germline CDR1 and CDR2: LGHDT and YNNKEL (reference sequence). The V end lost 0 bases, the J end lost 7 bases, and 13 bases lay between the germline ends. The CDR3 totals 14 residues. The CDR3 spells CASSQDAGYNEQYF. CDR3 in DNA: TGTGCCAGCAGCCAAGACGCAGGGTACAATGAGCAGTACTTC.

There are many counts of this clonotype. The rearrangement joins TRBV29-1 to TRBJ2-7, with D perhaps TRBD2 (6 bases). The V end lost 6 bases, the J end lost 7 bases, and 13 bases lay between the germline ends. The germline V gene has CDR1 SQVTM and CDR2 ANQGSEA. The CDR3 consists of 11 residues. CDR3 DNA sequence: TGCAGCGTCGACCGGGGGAGGGAGCAGTACTTC. Amino acid sequence: CSVDRGREQYF.

DNA of the CDR3: TGTGCCAGCAGCTTCCACGGGATCGGGGGCTCCTACAATGAGCAGTTCTTC. As protein: CASSFHGIGGSYNEQFF. The rearrangement uses TRBV7-3 and TRBJ2-1, with a weak D call TRBD2 (6 bases). The CDR3 spans 17 residues. CDR1 and CDR2 (germline): SGHTA, FQGTGA. V was cut by 3 bases and J by 0 bases, with 15 bases left in between.

The chain employs TRBV21-1 and TRBJ1-2; the table calls TRBD1, which could not be checked here. TRBV21-1 is a pseudogene segment. The CDR3 totals 16 residues. CDR3 DNA sequence: TGTGCCAGCAGCAAAGCGAAAGGGGGCGCTCACTATGGCTACACCTTC. Translated: CASSKAKGGAHYGYTF.

This chain uses TRBV10-3 with TRBJ1-1; 7 nucleotides line up with TRBD1. V shed 3 bases, J shed 3 bases, and the junction held 10 bases outside the gene matches. The CDR3 runs 16 residues. CDR1 and CDR2 from the germline V gene are ENHRY and SYGVKD. The CDR3 DNA follows: TGTGCCATCAGTGATTCGGTCGACAGGGTTTACACTGAAGCTTTCTTT. Protein sequence: CAISDSVDRVYTEAFF.

There are a few counts of this clonotype. The chain carries TRBV11-2 and TRBJ2-4; 9 nucleotides agree with TRBD1. Trimming cost V 4 bases and J 3 bases; bases outside gene matches: 16. The germline gives CDR1 SGHAT, CDR2 FQNNGV. This CDR3 spans 19 amino acids. The CDR3 sequence: CASSSRGFGQGSGKNIQYF. The CDR3 DNA reads TGTGCCAGCAGCTCGAGGGGTTTCGGACAGGGGTCAGGCAAAAACATTCAGTACTTC.

This clonotype has a handful of counts. This chain joins TRBV21-1 and TRBJ2-3; the table's D call, TRBD1, was not checked against the DNA. TRBV21-1 represents a pseudogene. The CDR3 spans 17 residues. As DNA, the CDR3 is TGTGCCAGCAGCAAAGGCTCATCTGGGGGGGGCACAGATACGCAGTATTTT. It translates to CASSKGSSGGGTDTQYF.

The chain joins TRBV4-2 to TRBJ2-3; D unclear. Trimming stripped 6 bases from V and 5 bases from J, with 15 bases between. This CDR3 has 14 amino acids. CDR1 is LGHNA, CDR2 YNFKEQ, per germline. In DNA form, the CDR3 reads TGTGCCAGCAGTCAGGAGAAGTCGGAAGATACGCAGTATTTT. This codes for CASSQEKSEDTQYF.

The chain uses TRBV5-1 and TRBJ2-1, with D possibly called TRBD1 or TRBD2 (5 bases each). Germline assignment: CDR1 SGHRS and CDR2 YFSETQ. Deletions cut 0 bases from V and 2 bases from J, with 12 bases between. This CDR3 is built from 16 residues. DNA for the CDR3: TGCGCCAGCAGCTTGGAGGGGACGATCACCTACAATGAGCAGTTCTTC. It is translated as CASSLEGTITYNEQFF.

This clonotype was counted a single time. The chain links TRBV20-1 to TRBJ2-7; 14 bases map to TRBD2. The V gene's germline CDR1 is DFQATT and CDR2 SNEGSKA (reference sequence). The CDR3 spans 17 residues. V trimming: 7 bases; J trimming: 7 bases; junction bases outside the gene matches: 18. The CDR3 nucleotides are TGCAGTGTTCTTCAGACTAGCGGGGGGGCATTTGGGCATGAGCAGTACTTC. It specifies CSVLQTSGGAFGHEQYF.

The CDR3 is CSARGQGRGPPRTQYF. The CDR3 DNA reads TGCAGTGCTAGGGGTCAGGGCAGGGGGCCACCACGAACGCAGTATTTT. This chain connects TRBV20-1 to TRBJ2-3; the match to TRBD1 covers 8 bases. This CDR3 has 16 residues. The V segment lost 3 bases and the J segment 9 bases; nucleotides outside the gene matches: 17. Germline CDR1 DFQATT, CDR2 SNEGSKA (reference sequence).

The J gene is TRBJ2-5, the V gene TRBV28; D is ambiguous. The length of the CDR3 is 14 residues. The V gene's germline CDR1 is MDHEN and CDR2 SYDVKM. With 7 bases removed from V and 0 bases from J, the gap between germline ends came to 12 bases. CDR3 protein: CASTPLGYQETQYF. The CDR3 DNA reads as TGTGCCAGCACCCCCTTGGGTTACCAAGAGACCCAGTACTTC.

The chain combines TRBV28 with TRBJ2-5; D may match TRBD1 or TRBD2 (6 bases each). This CDR3 has 14 amino acids. Trimming took 5 bases from V and 11 from J, leaving 21 bases between them. Germline loops: CDR1 MDHEN, CDR2 SYDVKM. CDR3 nucleotide sequence: TGTGCCAGCAGTCCCCCCCGGGGGCGGGATGAGCAGTACTTC. This encodes CASSPPRGRDEQYF.

This clonotype was recorded a few times. The chain has TRBV4-3 and TRBJ2-3; a possible D gene is TRBD2 (5 bases). Germline V gives CDR1 LGHNA, CDR2 YSLEER. There are 17 residues in the CDR3. V lost 0 bases and J lost 4, with 17 bases in between. The CDR3 is CASSQEYSASGADTQYF. The CDR3 bases are TGCGCCAGCAGCCAAGAATATTCAGCGTCCGGGGCAGATACGCAGTATTTT.

This clonotype has a single count. The CDR3 sequence is CASSKWVRPYSNQPQHF. The CDR3 DNA follows: TGTGCCAGCAGCAAGTGGGTCAGGCCTTATAGCAATCAGCCCCAGCATTTT. The rearrangement joins TRBV21-1 to TRBJ1-5; TRBD1 is taken as the D call from the table, unchecked against the DNA. TRBV21-1 is termed a pseudogene. The CDR3 length is 17 residues.

The table lists this clonotype with a few counts. J is TRBJ2-7 and V is TRBV7-9, with D maybe TRBD1 (6 bases). Trimming removed 5 bases at V and 6 bases at J, with 14 bases between. This CDR3 spans 13 amino acids. Germline CDR1 SEHNR, CDR2 FQNEAQ (reference sequence). CDR3 residues: CASSVMGAAEQYF. The CDR3 DNA is TGTGCCAGCAGCGTAATGGGGGCCGCCGAGCAGTACTTC.